The next 14 T cell receptor beta chains were all read from a single sample in a study of Graves' ophthalmopathy and Graves' hyperthyroidism. The study amplified TCR beta CDR3 regions using RNA transcripts. First-round RT-PCR relied on HTBI primers, and a second-round multiplex PCR came next. TCRdb redid the calling of the multiplex PCR reads with MiXCR, one entry per CDR3 protein. The sample has approximately 160,000 distinct CDR3 sequences; roughly 37% are singletons. The sequenced sample was peripheral blood. These receptors came from a woman between 40 and 55 years old with Graves' ophthalmopathy.

This clonotype has a single count. V usage is TRBV28 and J usage is TRBJ2-7, with 9 bases lining up with TRBD2. Germline CDR1 MDHEN, CDR2 SYDVKM. This CDR3 has 16 amino acids. Germline trimming cut 2 bases from V and 3 bases from J; bases unmatched to any gene: 8. The CDR3 loop is CASSLPSSSGIYEQYF. CDR3 DNA sequence: TGTGCCAGCAGTTTACCCTCTTCTAGCGGGATCTACGAGCAGTACTTC. The full variable domain, rest sourced from reference TRBV28 and TRBJ2-7, is DVKVTQSSRYLVKRTGEKVFLECVQDMDHENMFWYRQDPGLGLRLIYFSYDVKMKEKGDIPEGYSVSREKKERFSLILESASTNQTSMYLCASSLPSSSGIYEQYFGPGTRLTVT.

This clonotype has a count of ten or more. The V gene is TRBV11-2, the J gene TRBJ2-7; 8 positions agree with TRBD2. Germline trimming cut 3 bases from V and 4 bases from J; bases unmatched to any gene: 8. There are 15 residues in the CDR3. Germline values: CDR1 SGHAT, CDR2 FQNNGV. The CDR3 sequence is CASSFSGTSIYEQYF. The DNA for the CDR3 is TGTGCCAGCAGCTTCTCCGGGACTAGTATTTACGAGCAGTACTTC.

This clonotype was counted ten times or more. The rearrangement uses TRBV5-5 and TRBJ1-6; D is possibly TRBD1 (5 bases). Trimming removed 2 bases at V and 16 bases at J, with 13 bases between. The germline gives CDR1 SGHKS, CDR2 YYEKEE (reference sequence). The CDR3 contains 12 residues. CDR3 nucleotide sequence: TGTGCCAGCAGCTTTCTGGAACGGACACTCCACTTT. Translating gives CASSFLERTLHF. Using reference TRBV5-5 and TRBJ1-6 for the parts outside the CDR3, the full variable domain is DAGVTQSPTHLIKTRGQQVTLRCSPISGHKSVSWYQQVLGQGPQFIFQYYEKEERGRGNFPDRFSARQFPNYSSELNVNALLLGDSALYLCASSFLERTLHFGNGTRLTVT.

The J gene is TRBJ2-2, the V gene TRBV6-1; 10 bases map to TRBD2. Germline lookup yields CDR1 MNHNS and CDR2 SASEGT. The V and J ends lost 7 bases and 6 bases, in that order; junction bases with no gene match: 8. This CDR3 contains 15 residues. The CDR3 loop reads CASMGLAGVAGELFF. CDR3 DNA sequence: TGTGCCAGCATGGGCCTAGCGGGAGTGGCCGGGGAGCTGTTTTTT.

This clonotype was counted many times. The chain uses TRBV6-2 or TRBV6-3 and TRBJ1-2; possibly TRBD1 for D (6 bases). The length of the CDR3 is 12 residues. V lost 8 bases to trimming and J lost 7 bases, with 14 bases between them. Germline values: CDR1 MNHEY, CDR2 SVGEGT. This CDR3 reads CASFLQGSGYTF. The CDR3 DNA reads as TGTGCCAGCTTTTTACAGGGCTCTGGCTACACCTTC.

This clonotype was found many times. This chain connects TRBV29-1 to TRBJ2-2; D tentatively reads TRBD1 or TRBD2 (5 bases each). The CDR3 loop spans 13 amino acids. Trimming took off 7 bases at V and 6 bases at J, with 15 bases between the two ends. The germline V gene has CDR1 SQVTM and CDR2 ANQGSEA. The CDR3 bases are TGCAGCGCCCCGACAGCCGGGGCCGGGGAGCTGTTTTTT. Translating it yields CSAPTAGAGELFF.

This clonotype was counted at least ten times. The rearrangement joins TRBV7-2 to TRBJ2-5, with 7 bases lining up with TRBD1. This CDR3 region has 15 residues. Germline V CDR1 and CDR2: SGHTA, FQGNSA. The V and J ends lost 5 bases and 5 bases, in that order; junction bases with no gene match: 11. CDR3 sequence reads: CASSQGDSSLETQYF. In nucleotides, the CDR3 is TGTGCCAGCAGCCAGGGGGACAGTAGCTTGGAGACCCAGTACTTC.

The rearrangement uses TRBV6-1 and TRBJ2-2; 9 nucleotides agree with TRBD1. Per the germline V gene, CDR1 is MNHNS and CDR2 is SASEGT. This CDR3 comprises 14 residues. Germline trimming cut 4 bases from V and 7 bases from J; bases unmatched to any gene: 4. CDR3 nucleotide sequence: TGTGCCAGCAGTGCAAGGACAGGGGTCGGGGAGCTGTTTTTT. As protein: CASSARTGVGELFF.

This clonotype was seen ten or more times. The V call is TRBV13, the J call TRBJ2-5; TRBD2 agrees at 10 bases. Germline V gene data show CDR1 as PRHDT and CDR2 as FYEKMQ (reference sequence). The CDR3 has 15 amino acids. V shed 5 bases and J 4 bases; nucleotides not matched to a gene: 7. CDR3 region: CASSLPSGSGETQYF. The CDR3 region has the DNA TGTGCCAGCAGCCTCCCTAGCGGGAGCGGAGAGACCCAGTACTTC.

The chain employs TRBV12-3 or TRBV12-4 and TRBJ1-1, with a tentative D call TRBD1 (5 bases). This CDR3 is built from 14 residues. V gave up 3 bases and J gave up 0 bases, with 8 bases separating them. The CDR3 nucleotides read TGTGCCAGCAGTTTCTCACAGGTGAACACTGAAGCTTTCTTT. Its protein product is CASSFSQVNTEAFF.

This clonotype was counted many times. The chain employs TRBV6-1 and TRBJ2-7, with D possibly called TRBD1 or TRBD2 (5 bases each). V lost 10 bases to trimming and J lost 3 bases, with 16 bases between them. This CDR3 has 13 residues. Per germline, CDR1 MNHNS and CDR2 SASEGT. DNA for the CDR3: TGTGCCACCACGCACGGGGCTTTCTACGAGCAGTACTTC. This codes for CATTHGAFYEQYF.

In this sample, this clonotype turned up once. The rearrangement links TRBV6-2 or TRBV6-3 to TRBJ2-7, with 9 bases aligning to TRBD2. The germline CDR1 and CDR2 sequences are MNHEY and SVGEGT. The CDR3 has 14 amino acids. The junction had 2 bases not matched to a gene; V was cut back by 2 bases and J by 3 bases. DNA for the CDR3: TGTGCCAGCAGTTACGGACTAGCGTACTACGAGCAGTACTTC. It yields the protein CASSYGLAYYEQYF.

The gene calls are TRBV20-1 and TRBJ1-5, with D unclear. The CDR3 sequence is 12 residues long. Per germline, CDR1 DFQATT and CDR2 SNEGSKA (reference sequence). Trimming removed 5 bases from V and 6 bases from J, with 11 bases in between. CDR3 protein: CSALFISQPQHF. The CDR3, as DNA: TGCAGTGCTTTATTTATTAGTCAGCCCCAGCATTTT.

This clonotype has at least ten counts. This chain uses TRBV12-3 or TRBV12-4 with TRBJ1-1; D is possibly TRBD1 (6 bases). Trimming stripped 9 bases from V and 1 base from J, with 12 bases between. CDR3 length: 13 amino acids. The CDR3 loop reads CASLRGANTEAFF. DNA for the CDR3: TGTGCCAGTCTCCGGGGGGCGAACACTGAAGCTTTCTTT.